The 11 T cell receptor beta chains listed next were all sequenced from one sample in a study of identical twins. TCRdb called the 5' RACE reads again in MiXCR, with one record for every CDR3 protein. The data hold under 1 million distinct CDR3 sequences, with approximately 13% observed a single time. This sample was shared with a second study, whose subject was yellow fever vaccine responses in identical twins.

Sequenced sample: PBMCs. The origin of the receptors is a woman aged 18-35 years in good health.

This clonotype was seen more than once but under ten times. This chain uses TRBV12-3 or TRBV12-4 with TRBJ1-2; possibly TRBD1 for D (6 bases). This CDR3 spans 14 amino acids. Trimming shortened V by 4 bases and J by 8 bases, and 17 bases separated the two germline ends. For the CDR3, the DNA is TGTGCCAGCAGTTCCCGTACAGGGCGCTGGGGCTACACCTTC. Its translation is CASSSRTGRWGYTF.

This clonotype was detected a few times. The V call is TRBV10-3, the J call TRBJ2-5, with TRBD1 matching over 8 bases. This CDR3 has 17 residues. The V segment lost 0 bases and the J segment 1 base; nucleotides outside the gene matches: 7. Germline loops: CDR1 ENHRY, CDR2 SYGVKD. The CDR3 sequence: CAISESYRGSFQETQYF. CDR3 DNA: TGTGCCATCAGTGAGTCGTACAGGGGGAGTTTCCAAGAGACCCAGTACTTC.

The chain employs TRBV3-1 and TRBJ2-7, with D tentatively TRBD2 (6 bases). CDR1 and CDR2 from the germline V gene are LGHDT and YNNKEL (reference sequence). The CDR3 is 15 amino acids. The ends were cut back, 1 base at V and 1 base at J, with 11 bases in the middle. CDR3 residues: CASSQVGRLSYEQYF. The CDR3 DNA is TGTGCCAGCAGCCAAGTAGGGAGGCTGTCCTACGAGCAGTACTTC.

J is TRBJ2-1 and V is TRBV12-3 or TRBV12-4; tentatively, D is TRBD2 (6 bases). The V end was cut by 3 bases, the J end by 6 bases, with 12 bases between. This CDR3 is built from 14 residues. The CDR3 nucleotides read TGTGCCAGCAGTTTGAGTCTAGCGCGCAATGAGCAGTTCTTC. Encoded protein: CASSLSLARNEQFF.

V and J are TRBV12-3 or TRBV12-4 and TRBJ2-1, with D perhaps TRBD1 (6 bases). V was shortened by 1 base and J by 8 bases, with 24 bases between the two germline ends. This CDR3 is built from 18 residues. The CDR3 bases are TGTGCCAGCAGTTTAGACTCCTCGGGACATGGGTTCCGGGATGAGCAGTTCTTC. Its protein is CASSLDSSGHGFRDEQFF.

This chain uses TRBV11-2 with TRBJ2-3; no reliable D call. CDR1 is SGHAT and CDR2 is FQNNGV in the germline V gene. Trimming left V 4 bases short and J 5 bases short, with 16 bases between. The CDR3 has 15 residues. The CDR3 is CASSSSWTRVDTQYF. DNA for the CDR3: TGTGCCAGCAGCTCCAGTTGGACCAGAGTAGATACGCAGTATTTT.

In this sample, this clonotype turned up many times. The V and J genes are TRBV19 and TRBJ1-2, with D hard to call. The CDR3 consists of 13 residues. The V gene lost 5 bases and the J gene lost 4 bases, with 11 bases spanning the gap. From germline, CDR1 is LNHDA and CDR2 SQIVND (reference sequence). CDR3 coding DNA: TGTGCCAGTAGTCCCCGGGATATCTATGGCTACACCTTC. Translating it yields CASSPRDIYGYTF.

In this sample, this clonotype turned up many times. This chain uses TRBV29-1 with TRBJ1-1; the D is unclear. This CDR3 has 15 residues. V dropped 3 bases and J dropped 4 bases, with 18 bases sitting between them. Germline V lookup: CDR1 SQVTM, CDR2 ANQGSEA. The DNA for the CDR3 is TGCAGCGTTGATGCGACGGACGGGAAAGGCACTGAAGCTTTCTTT. Translation gives CSVDATDGKGTEAFF. Full variable domain (missing parts from reference TRBV29-1 and TRBJ1-1): SAVISQKPSRDICQRGTSLTIQCQVDSQVTMMFWYRQQPGQSLTLIATANQGSEATYESGFVIDKFPISRPNLTFSTLTVSNMSPEDSSIYLCSVDATDGKGTEAFFGQGTRLTVV.

The V and J genes are TRBV2 and TRBJ1-1; possibly TRBD1 for D (5 bases). CDR1 SNHLY and CDR2 FYNNEI come from the germline V gene. Deletions cut 6 bases from V and 5 bases from J, with 10 bases between. The length of the CDR3 is 12 residues. The CDR3 loop reads CASSGTATEAFF. In nucleotides, the CDR3 is TGTGCCAGCAGCGGGACGGCTACTGAAGCTTTCTTT.

V is TRBV18 and J is TRBJ2-1, with 8 bases lining up with TRBD2. Unmatched junction bases numbered 8, after V lost 6 bases and J lost 4 bases. The CDR3 extends over 15 amino acids. Germline CDR1 reads KGHSH; CDR2 reads LQKENI. In DNA form, the CDR3 reads TGTGCCAGCTCCACGACCCCTAGCGGGTACAATGAGCAGTTCTTC. Translation gives CASSTTPSGYNEQFF.

The chain employs TRBV5-1 and TRBJ1-6, with D perhaps TRBD1 (5 bases). The CDR3 is 16 amino acids. Trimming took off 0 bases at V and 5 bases at J, with 12 bases between the two ends. The germline V gene has CDR1 SGHRS and CDR2 YFSETQ. The DNA for the CDR3 is TGCGCCAGCAGCTTGGTCTGGGGACGGGATAATTCACCCCTCCACTTT. Translation: CASSLVWGRDNSPLHF.